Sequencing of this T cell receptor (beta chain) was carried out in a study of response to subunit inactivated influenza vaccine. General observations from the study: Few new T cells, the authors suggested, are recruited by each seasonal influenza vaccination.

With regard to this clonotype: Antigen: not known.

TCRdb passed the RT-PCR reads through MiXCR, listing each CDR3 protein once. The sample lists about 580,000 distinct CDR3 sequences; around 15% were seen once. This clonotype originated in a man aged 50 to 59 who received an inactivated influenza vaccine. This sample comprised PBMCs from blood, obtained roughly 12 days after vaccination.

In DNA form, the CDR3 reads TGTGCCAGCAGCTTAGATACCCAGGGGGCGTACACCGGGGAGCTGTTTTTT. It is translated as CASSLDTQGAYTGELFF. The chain recombines TRBV11-2 with TRBJ2-2, with TRBD1 identical over 8 bases. The V segment lost 0 bases and the J segment 3 bases; nucleotides outside the gene matches: 6. The CDR3 is made up of 17 amino acids. Looked up from germline, CDR1 is SGHAT and CDR2 is FQNNGV.